The 4 T cell receptor beta chains presented below share a single source sample, sequenced in a study of human T cells and chemical hapten exposure. The time point here: patch test 2, 6 weeks after DPC sensitization. Stated treatment: therapeutic diphenylcyclopropenone sensitization with weekly scalp DPC. MiXCR, applied by TCRdb to the RACE reads, yields one record per CDR3 protein. The sample lists around 360,000 distinct CDR3 sequences; 6% to 7% were seen once. The input for sequencing was whole blood, taken in connection with sensitization to the hapten diphenylcyclopropenone (DPC). These receptors were taken from a woman aged 18-30 years with alopecia areata. Some clones in this sample may be carry-over from other donors' samples.

This clonotype was counted at least ten times. This chain joins TRBV6-2 or TRBV6-3 and TRBJ1-5; D remains ambiguous. The CDR3 has 16 amino acids. Trimming shortened V by 6 bases and J by 2 bases, and 17 bases separated the two germline ends. Germline V CDR1 and CDR2: MNHEY, SVGEGT. In nucleotides, the CDR3 is TGTGCCAGCAGCCCTTCGGGTGTTGGGGGCAATCAGCCCCAGCATTTT. This codes for CASSPSGVGGNQPQHF.

The rearrangement links TRBV10-3 to TRBJ1-5; D may be TRBD1 (5 bases). The V end lost 4 bases, the J end lost 1 base, and 14 bases lay between the germline ends. Per the germline V gene, CDR1 is ENHRY and CDR2 is SYGVKD. CDR3 length: 16 amino acids. This chain's CDR3 is CAISASTVISNQPQHF. CDR3 in DNA: TGTGCCATCAGTGCGTCGACAGTCATCAGCAATCAGCCCCAGCATTTT.

The genes are TRBV12-3 or TRBV12-4 and TRBJ1-1; D gene ambiguous. The ends were cut back, 3 bases at V and 0 bases at J, with 8 bases in the middle. The length of the CDR3 is 14 residues. The DNA of the CDR3 is TGTGCCAGCAGTTTGGGCGTCATGAACACTGAAGCTTTCTTT. This sequence encodes CASSLGVMNTEAFF.

The V gene is TRBV28, the J gene TRBJ2-3, with 8 bases aligning to TRBD2. This CDR3 spans 13 amino acids. V lost 10 bases, J lost 5 bases, and 8 bases stayed unmatched. Germline CDR1 MDHEN, CDR2 SYDVKM. CDR3 in amino acids: CATGTSVGDTQYF. In DNA form, the CDR3 reads TGTGCCACCGGGACTAGTGTGGGAGATACGCAGTATTTT.